One T cell receptor beta chain is described in this entry. This clone appeared a single time. The clone's antigen remains unknown. One base away there is no much larger clone; base qualities are not given. One collaborating source in Seattle enrolled patients during active infection and followed them longitudinally through the course of disease. Each collaborating institution followed its own protocols to collect whole blood in K2EDTA tubes. Collaborator samples were shipped for TCRbeta analysis as frozen whole blood, isolated PBMCs, or DNA extracted from either sample type. This specimen belongs to a study of blood T cell repertoires in COVID-19 (dated by TCRdb to 2019 to 2021). Describing the broader study: Samples from collaborators originated in the United States, Italy and Spain and spanned both the acute and convalescent phases of COVID-19. The dataset comprised deeply sampled blood TCRbeta repertoires from subjects exposed to, actively infected with, or recovered from COVID-19. Sample metadata almost always included a de-identified subject ID, COVID-19 status, age in years and sex. Where available, HLA class I and class II types were taken from metadata supplied by the sample provider and were not determined by assay-based typing. The material from the prospective study consisted of cDNA or gDNA derived from T cells, B-cell-depleted T cells, or PBMCs. Samples were obtained from the ongoing ImmuneRACE study (first 160 participants) and from approximately 1,200 subjects provided by 6 global collaborators. A freely available public database, intended as a resource for researchers studying the immune response to SARS-CoV-2, is where the repertoires were released. Here is what the overall study found, with its caveats: Clinical and demographic metadata were provided uncurated, with the amount varying by source and participant.

TCRbeta CDR3 regions were amplified from genomic DNA using the immunoSEQ Assay, a bias-controlled multiplex PCR. In the authors' own workflow: Nucleated cell counts per sample were estimated from amplification of reference gene primers within the assay. Sequence reads were collapsed and filtered to measure the absolute abundance of every unique TCRbeta CDR3 rearrangement. For each sample, productive Simpson clonality was calculated by taking the square root of Simpson's diversity index across productive rearrangements. The source is immuneACCESS, and TCRdb retained only in-frame sequences with V and J called. Part of the clones is not carried over; for the studies checked, unresolved V genes explain less than half of this, and the remainder is unexplained. V and J calls and clone size are as listed in that table; D and trimming were resolved from the DNA. Recorded for this sample are around 300,000 clones; around nine tenths of them occurred a single time. Of the sample, more than 6% is held by the ten largest clones.

The source of this sequence is a woman aged 25 to 39 with COVID-19, enrolled during active disease. The sequencing sample was made of peripheral blood.

Here the CDR3 is given as CASRNRDIQYF. The DNA sequence is given as TGTGCCAGCAGGAATAGAGACATTCAGTACTTC. The chain joins TRBV2 to TRBJ2-4, with no D gene named confidently. V lost 6 bases and J lost 8 bases; the stretch between them is 8 bases long. The CDR3 runs 11 residues from the cysteine to the phenylalanine. This entry keeps only the CDR3 DNA: 33 bases, framed from base 1. The germline V gene sets CDR1 to SNHLY and CDR2 to FYNNEI.